The 10 T cell receptor beta chains below come from one sample, sequenced in a study of human T cells and chemical hapten exposure. Time point of the sample: patch test 2, 6 weeks after DPC sensitization. Treatment: therapeutic diphenylcyclopropenone sensitization with weekly scalp DPC. TCRdb reprocessed the RACE reads via MiXCR and lists one record per CDR3 protein. The sample includes more than 90,000 distinct CDR3 sequences, roughly 11% of them seen just once. The material was whole blood, obtained in connection with sensitization to the hapten diphenylcyclopropenone (DPC). These receptors all stem from a woman aged 40 to 50 with alopecia areata. Some clones in this sample may be carry-over from other donors' samples.

This clonotype was observed at least ten times. The V gene is TRBV2, the J gene TRBJ2-3, with 10 bases lining up with TRBD2. This CDR3 spans 15 amino acids. V dropped 3 bases and J dropped 5; count of bases not matched to a gene: 5. Germline V lookup: CDR1 SNHLY, CDR2 FYNNEI. CDR3 nucleotide sequence: TGTGCCAGCAGTGATCTAGCGGGAGTTGAAGATACGCAGTATTTT. Translation: CASSDLAGVEDTQYF.

This clonotype was seen only a few times. The chain couples TRBV4-1 to TRBJ2-7; D gene ambiguous. Germline CDR1 reads MGHRA; CDR2 reads YSYEKL. This CDR3 spans 14 amino acids. With 0 bases removed from V and 6 bases from J, the gap between germline ends came to 12 bases. The CDR3 DNA is TGCGCCAGCAGCCAAGATCCAGGTGCCGGCGAGCAGTACTTC. As protein: CASSQDPGAGEQYF.

This clonotype came up many times. The gene calls are TRBV14 and TRBJ2-5; D not certain. Germline assignment: CDR1 SGHDN and CDR2 FVKESK. V gave up 2 bases and J gave up 7 bases, with 8 bases separating them. The CDR3 is 12 amino acids. CDR3 loop: CASSQFTGTQYF. CDR3 nucleotide sequence: TGTGCCAGCAGCCAATTTACGGGGACCCAGTACTTC.

This clonotype has a handful of counts. The chain carries TRBV4-2 and TRBJ2-1, with D perhaps TRBD2 (6 bases). Trimming took 1 base from V and 0 from J, leaving 10 bases between them. This CDR3 is 16 amino acids long. The germline V gene has CDR1 LGHNA and CDR2 YNFKEQ. The CDR3 nucleotides read TGTGCCAGCAGCCAAGCCCCGGGGGTCTCCTACAATGAGCAGTTCTTC. Its protein is CASSQAPGVSYNEQFF.

This clonotype was seen ten or more times. The chain recombines TRBV12-3 or TRBV12-4 with TRBJ1-5; D is unclear. This CDR3 region has 13 residues. Trimming shortened V by 6 bases and J by 0 bases, and 6 bases separated the two germline ends. DNA for the CDR3: TGTGCCAGCAGCCCGTATAGCAATCAGCCCCAGCATTTT. It encodes CASSPYSNQPQHF.

This clonotype was recorded many times. This chain uses TRBV7-6 with TRBJ1-1; D is undetermined. V was trimmed by 1 base and J by 0 bases, leaving 12 bases between them. The CDR3 has 16 residues. Per germline, CDR1 SGHVS and CDR2 FNYEAQ. This CDR3 is CASSLGALGLNTEAFF. DNA of the CDR3: TGTGCCAGCAGCTTAGGGGCCCTTGGACTGAACACTGAAGCTTTCTTT.

In its sample, this clonotype was seen a few times. The V and J genes are TRBV29-1 and TRBJ1-2; 9 bases are shared with TRBD1. CDR1 is SQVTM, CDR2 ANQGSEA, per germline. V was clipped by 6 bases and J by 6 bases; unmatched bases: 8. This CDR3 has 13 amino acids. The CDR3 loop reads CSVDGQGIDGYTF. DNA of the CDR3: TGCAGCGTGGACGGACAGGGGATCGATGGCTACACCTTC.

The V call is TRBV6-1, the J call TRBJ2-2; 7 bases are a match to TRBD2. This CDR3 region has 14 residues. The V gene end was trimmed by 5 bases and the J gene end by 5 bases; junction bases not matched to a gene: 5. Germline V gene data show CDR1 as MNHNS and CDR2 as SASEGT. The CDR3 DNA reads TGTGCCAGCAGTCTGGGGGGGGGGACCGGGGAGCTGTTTTTT. It encodes CASSLGGGTGELFF.

This clonotype was seen many times. This rearrangement joins TRBV18 to TRBJ1-1, with D maybe TRBD1 (6 bases). The CDR3 is 14 residues long. V lost 0 bases and J 4 bases, leaving 9 bases between the germline ends. The germline gives CDR1 KGHSH, CDR2 LQKENI. For the CDR3, the DNA is TGTGCCAGCTCACCACCGACAGGAATCACTGAAGCTTTCTTT. Translated: CASSPPTGITEAFF.

This clonotype was seen at least ten times. The chain joins TRBV7-8 to TRBJ2-1; 13 bases are a match to TRBD2. The V gene's germline CDR1 is SGHVS and CDR2 FQNEAQ. The CDR3 extends over 15 amino acids. J was trimmed by 10 bases and V by 2 bases; bases with no gene match: 5. In DNA, the CDR3 is TGTGCCAGCAGCTTATGGACTAGCGGGGGAGGAGAGCAGTTCTTC. Its protein is CASSLWTSGGGEQFF.